These 20 T cell receptor beta chains came from one sample sequenced in a study of human T cells and chemical hapten exposure. TCRdb ran MiXCR on the RACE reads and lists one entry per CDR3 protein. The sample lists under 450,000 distinct CDR3 sequences, just under 6.5% occurring once. The time point: patch test 2, 6 weeks after DPC sensitization. Documented treatment: therapeutic diphenylcyclopropenone sensitization with weekly scalp DPC. Sequencing was performed on whole blood, taken in connection with sensitization to the hapten diphenylcyclopropenone (DPC). The receptors derive from a woman between 18 and 29 years old with alopecia areata. Some clones in this sample may be carry-over from other donors' samples.

The chain links TRBV6-5 to TRBJ2-6, with no clear D. Germline V gene sequence: CDR1 MNHEY, CDR2 SVGAGI. Trimming removed 0 bases from V and 0 bases from J, with 6 bases in between. This CDR3 comprises 16 residues. The CDR3 loop is CASSYSRFSGANVLTF. The CDR3 bases are TGTGCCAGCAGTTACTCGAGGTTCTCTGGGGCCAACGTCCTGACTTTC.

The V call is TRBV6-2 or TRBV6-3, the J call TRBJ1-1; the D is unclear. Germline CDR1 is MNHEY and CDR2 is SVGEGT. This CDR3 has 14 amino acids. V was pared by 5 bases and J by 1 base, with 11 bases between. CDR3 loop: CASSPGSRNTEAFF. The CDR3 DNA reads TGTGCCAGCAGTCCCGGTAGTCGGAACACTGAAGCTTTCTTT.

The J gene is TRBJ2-2, the V gene TRBV28, with D unclear. This CDR3 is built from 15 residues. Germline V gene data show CDR1 as MDHEN and CDR2 as SYDVKM. Trimming shortened V by 4 bases and J by 1 base, and 10 bases separated the two germline ends. In nucleotides, the CDR3 is TGTGCCAGCAGTTCTACCCTCCTGAACACCGGGGAGCTGTTTTTT. Amino acid sequence: CASSSTLLNTGELFF.

This clonotype was found many times. CDR3 region: CASSLTRELLMNTEAFF. The CDR3, as DNA: TGTGCCAGCAGCTTGACGAGGGAGCTACTTATGAACACTGAAGCTTTCTTT. J is TRBJ1-1 and V is TRBV7-6; D gene unclear. V was trimmed by 3 bases and J by 0 bases, leaving 17 bases between them. The germline V gene encodes CDR1 SGHVS and CDR2 FNYEAQ. CDR3 length equals 17 residues. Together with reference TRBV7-6 and TRBJ1-1, the CDR3 gives the full variable domain: GAGVSQSPRYKVTKRGQDVALRCDPISGHVSLYWYRQALGQGPEFLTYFNYEAQQDKSGLPNDRFSAERPEGSISTLTIQRTEQRDSAMYRCASSLTRELLMNTEAFFGQGTRLTVV.

In this sample, this clonotype turned up a few times. CDR3 sequence reads: CASSSLGMRRGGNQPQHF. The CDR3 DNA follows: TGCGCCAGCAGCTCCCTGGGCATGAGAAGAGGAGGCAATCAGCCCCAGCATTTT. V is TRBV4-3 and J is TRBJ1-5; D gene uncertain. This CDR3 region has 18 residues. Germline V gives CDR1 LGHNA, CDR2 YSLEER. Trimming stripped 5 bases from V and 2 bases from J, with 22 bases between.

In its sample, this clonotype was seen many times. The V gene is TRBV14, the J gene TRBJ1-1, with D unclear. Germline lookup yields CDR1 SGHDN and CDR2 FVKESK. This CDR3 contains 11 residues. V was cut by 6 bases and J by 9 bases, with 11 bases left in between. The CDR3 coding sequence is TGTGCCAGCAGGGTCCGAGAGCAAGCTTTCTTT. Translation gives CASRVREQAFF.

This clonotype has at least ten counts. The J gene is TRBJ1-4, the V gene TRBV14; D might be TRBD1 (5 bases). The germline gives CDR1 SGHDN, CDR2 FVKESK. The CDR3 consists of 15 residues. Between the trimmed V and J ends, which lost 4 bases and 4 bases, there was a span of 13 bases. The CDR3 region is CASSPGTANNEKLFF. In DNA, the CDR3 is TGTGCCAGCAGCCCAGGGACGGCGAATAATGAAAAACTGTTTTTT.

This clonotype has more than one count but fewer than ten. This sequence joins TRBV27 and TRBJ1-3; D may be TRBD1 (5 bases). This CDR3 is 14 amino acids long. The germline V and J ends were trimmed by 7 bases and 2 bases, with 12 bases remaining between them. Germline CDR1 reads MNHEY; CDR2 reads SMNVEV (reference sequence). CDR3 loop: CASISRVTGNTIYF. CDR3 bases: TGTGCCAGCATCTCCAGGGTAACTGGAAACACCATATATTTT.

J is TRBJ2-5 and V is TRBV7-9, with D possibly being TRBD1 or TRBD2 (5 bases each). The CDR3 covers 15 residues. Germline V gene lookup returns CDR1 SEHNR and CDR2 FQNEAQ (reference sequence). Trimming removed 7 bases at V and 4 bases at J, with 19 bases between. The CDR3 loop is CASISGSPGPETQYF. For the CDR3, the DNA is TGTGCCAGCATCTCTGGGTCCCCGGGGCCAGAGACCCAGTACTTC.

This chain uses TRBV20-1 with TRBJ2-7, with D unclear. With 7 bases removed from V and 4 bases from J, the gap between germline ends came to 29 bases. The CDR3 is 17 residues long. Per germline, CDR1 DFQATT and CDR2 SNEGSKA (reference sequence). The CDR3 spells CSVPILASTRTGYEQYF. The CDR3 nucleotides are TGCAGTGTCCCGATTTTAGCCTCCACCCGAACCGGGTACGAGCAGTACTTC.

At least ten counts were recorded for this clonotype. V usage is TRBV9 and J usage is TRBJ1-2; D is uncertain. Trimming stripped 5 bases from V and 3 bases from J, with 23 bases between. The CDR3 covers 17 residues. The germline V gene has CDR1 SGDLS and CDR2 YYNGEE. CDR3 coding DNA: TGTGCCAGCAGGCGAACGAAAGACCCTCTTCCGGACTATGGCTACACCTTC. This encodes CASRRTKDPLPDYGYTF.

This clonotype was recorded once. The J gene is TRBJ2-3, the V gene TRBV24-1, with 7 bases aligning to TRBD2. This CDR3 contains 16 residues. Germline V CDR1 and CDR2: KGHDR, SFDVKD. V trimming: 7 bases; J trimming: 2 bases; junction bases outside the gene matches: 11. CDR3: CATSPWRGSNTDTQYF. CDR3 sequence (DNA): TGTGCCACCAGCCCCTGGCGCGGGAGTAACACAGATACGCAGTATTTT.

This clonotype was recorded many times. The chain combines TRBV20-1 with TRBJ1-1; D possibly corresponds to TRBD1 (5 bases). Germline V gives CDR1 DFQATT, CDR2 SNEGSKA (reference sequence). The length of the CDR3 is 13 residues. V lost 6 bases to trimming and J lost 6 bases, with 17 bases between them. CDR3 in DNA: TGCAGTGCCCCCAACGTGGGGCACCCTGAAGCTTTCTTT. As protein: CSAPNVGHPEAFF.

The chain carries TRBV2 and TRBJ2-3; TRBD2 matches 9 bases. Germline loops: CDR1 SNHLY, CDR2 FYNNEI. The CDR3 is made up of 13 amino acids. Germline trimming cut 11 bases from V and 1 base from J; bases unmatched to any gene: 4. The DNA of the CDR3 is TGTGCCCTAGCGGGGTCGGGCACAGATACGCAGTATTTT. It yields the protein CALAGSGTDTQYF.

This clonotype was detected only a few times. The chain recombines TRBV4-3 with TRBJ1-1; weak D call: TRBD1 (5 bases). CDR1 and CDR2 from the germline V gene are LGHNA and YSLEER. The CDR3 contains 16 residues. Trimming stripped 0 bases from V and 3 bases from J, with 14 bases between. The CDR3 DNA reads TGCGCCAGCAGCCAAGATCCAACGGGAGGGGACACTGAAGCTTTCTTT. This translates into CASSQDPTGGDTEAFF.

This clonotype has a handful of counts. V and J are TRBV7-8 and TRBJ2-7, with D perhaps being TRBD1 or TRBD2 (6 bases each). The germline CDR1 and CDR2 sequences are SGHVS and FQNEAQ. Deletions cut 5 bases from V and 0 bases from J, with 17 bases between. CDR3 length: 16 amino acids. Here the CDR3 reads CASSPRRGTDSYEQYF. The DNA of the CDR3 is TGTGCCAGCAGCCCACGAAGGGGGACTGACTCCTACGAGCAGTACTTC. Filled out from reference TRBV7-8 and TRBJ2-7, the complete variable domain reads GAGVSQSPRYKVAKRGQDVALRCDPISGHVSLFWYQQALGQGPEFLTYFQNEAQLDKSGLPSDRFFAERPEGSVSTLKIQRTQQEDSAVYLCASSPRRGTDSYEQYFGPGTRLTVT.

The chain uses TRBV6-2 or TRBV6-3 and TRBJ1-1, with D possibly being TRBD1 (5 bases). CDR3 size: 15 residues. The germline CDR1 and CDR2 sequences are MNHEY and SVGEGT. Trimming took off 0 bases at V and 2 bases at J, with 10 bases between the two ends. The CDR3 sequence: CASSYSGLENTEAFF. CDR3 nucleotides: TGTGCCAGCAGTTACTCGGGACTGGAAAACACTGAAGCTTTCTTT.

V is TRBV18 and J is TRBJ2-7; tentative D call: TRBD1 (6 bases). The CDR3 runs to 13 residues. V shed 1 base and J shed 3 bases, with 7 bases lying between them. CDR1 and CDR2 from the germline V gene are KGHSH and LQKENI. The CDR3 sequence: CASSPLDSYEQYF. DNA for the CDR3: TGTGCCAGCTCACCACTGGACAGCTACGAGCAGTACTTC.

The table lists this clonotype with many counts. The genes are TRBV5-5 and TRBJ1-5; a weak D match, TRBD1 (6 bases). The CDR3 contains 14 residues. Germline V lookup: CDR1 SGHKS, CDR2 YYEKEE (reference sequence). The V and J ends lost 2 bases and 4 bases respectively, with 10 bases between them. The CDR3 DNA sequence: TGTGCCAGCAGCTTATTACAGGGAAATCAGCCCCAGCATTTT. It is translated as CASSLLQGNQPQHF.

This clonotype was detected only a few times. V and J are TRBV28 and TRBJ1-6; D is unclear. The CDR3 loop spans 13 amino acids. Trimming shortened V by 6 bases and J by 9 bases, and 12 bases separated the two germline ends. The germline CDR1 and CDR2 sequences are MDHEN and SYDVKM. The CDR3, as DNA: TGTGCCAGCAGGTCGGTGAGCGGTTCACCCCTCCACTTT. Protein product: CASRSVSGSPLHF.